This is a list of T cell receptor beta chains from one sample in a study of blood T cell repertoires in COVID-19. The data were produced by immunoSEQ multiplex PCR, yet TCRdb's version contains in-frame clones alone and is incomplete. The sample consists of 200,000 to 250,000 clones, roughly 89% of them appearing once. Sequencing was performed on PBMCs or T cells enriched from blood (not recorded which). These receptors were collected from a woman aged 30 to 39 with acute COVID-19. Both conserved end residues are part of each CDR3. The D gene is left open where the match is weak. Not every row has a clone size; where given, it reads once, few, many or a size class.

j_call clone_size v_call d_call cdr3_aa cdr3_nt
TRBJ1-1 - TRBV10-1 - CASSSGVETEAFF TGCGCCAGCAGCTCCGGGGTCGAGACTGAAGCTTTCTTT
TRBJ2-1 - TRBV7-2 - CASSLKTFYNEQFF TGTGCCAGCAGCTTAAAGACATTTTACAATGAGCAGTTCTTC
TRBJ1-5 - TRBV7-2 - CASSSQGNSNQPQHF TGTGCCAGCAGCTCCCAGGGGAATAGCAATCAGCCCCAGCATTTT
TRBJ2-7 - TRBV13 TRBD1 CASSLRQGLYEQYF TGTGCCAGCAGCCTCCGACAGGGGTTGTACGAGCAGTACTTC
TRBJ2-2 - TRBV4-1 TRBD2 CASSQLAGGYTGELFF TGCGCCAGCAGCCAATTAGCGGGGGGCTACACCGGGGAGCTGTTTTTT
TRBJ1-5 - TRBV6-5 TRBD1 CASSPGQGNQPQHF TGTGCCAGCAGTCCGGGACAGGGTAATCAGCCCCAGCATTTT
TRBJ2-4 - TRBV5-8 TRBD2 CASSGGTSGGNIQYF TGTGCCAGCAGCGGAGGTACTAGCGGGGGAAACATTCAGTACTTC
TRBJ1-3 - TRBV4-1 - CASTTVTSGNTIYF TGCGCCAGCACTACAGTGACCTCTGGAAACACCATATATTTT
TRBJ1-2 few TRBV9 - CASSDPTGNYGYTF TGTGCCAGCAGCGATCCAACAGGCAACTATGGCTACACCTTC
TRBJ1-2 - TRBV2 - CASRESIGYTF TGTGCCAGCAGAGAGTCAATAGGCTACACCTTC
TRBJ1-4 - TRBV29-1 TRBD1 CSVSLTNAGGAEKLFF TGCAGCGTTTCCCTAACAAACGCAGGGGGCGCCGAAAAACTGTTTTTT
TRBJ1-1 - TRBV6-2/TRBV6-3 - CASSWGERNTEAFF TGTGCCAGCAGTTGGGGGGAGAGGAACACTGAAGCTTTCTTT
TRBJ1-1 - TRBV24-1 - CATSDGREAFF TGTGCCACCAGTGATGGGAGGGAAGCTTTCTTT
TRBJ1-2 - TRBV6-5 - CASSWGRNYGYTF TGTGCCAGCAGTTGGGGCAGGAACTATGGCTACACCTTC
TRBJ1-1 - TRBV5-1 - CASSLAGSSTAFF TGCGCCAGCAGCTTGGCGGGGTCGAGTACAGCTTTCTTT
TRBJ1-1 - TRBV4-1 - CASSQDPGEAFF TGCGCCAGCAGCCAAGATCCCGGTGAAGCTTTCTTT
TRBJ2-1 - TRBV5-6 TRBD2 CASSLKTSGGQNEQFF TGTGCCAGCAGCTTGAAGACTAGCGGGGGCCAAAACGAGCAGTTCTTC
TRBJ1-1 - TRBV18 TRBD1 CASSQNRQGARTEAFF TGTGCCAGCTCACAAAACCGCCAGGGGGCGCGCACTGAAGCTTTCTTT
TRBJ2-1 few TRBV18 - CASSPDVGRAAENEQFF TGTGCCAGCTCACCCGATGTAGGCAGGGCCGCCGAGAATGAGCAGTTCTTC
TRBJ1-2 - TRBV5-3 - CARSPFRGRKGRSYTF TGTGCCAGAAGCCCGTTCCGGGGTAGGAAGGGCAGGAGCTACACCTTC
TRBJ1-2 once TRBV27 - CASSLRQNYGYTF TGTGCCAGCAGTCTACGACAGAACTATGGCTACACCTTC
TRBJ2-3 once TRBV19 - CASSTSGTLGDTQYF TGTGCCAGTAGTACGTCGGGAACTCTGGGAGATACGCAGTATTTT
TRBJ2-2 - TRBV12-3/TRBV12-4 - CASTGENTGELFF TGTGCCAGCACGGGGGAAAACACCGGGGAGCTGTTTTTT
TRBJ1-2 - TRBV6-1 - CASSEMGGTFGYTF TGTGCCAGCAGTGAAATGGGAGGAACGTTTGGCTACACCTTC
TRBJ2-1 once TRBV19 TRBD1 CASSIGTGIGLSYNEQFF TGTGCCAGTAGTATAGGGACAGGGATTGGGTTATCCTACAATGAGCAGTTCTTC
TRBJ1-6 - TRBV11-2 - CASSLWPGVNSPLHF TGTGCCAGCAGCCTATGGCCGGGGGTAAATTCACCCCTCCACTTT
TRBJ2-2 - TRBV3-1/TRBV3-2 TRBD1 CASSRPRTGGHGELFF TGTGCCAGCAGCCGACCTCGGACAGGGGGGCACGGGGAGCTGTTTTTT
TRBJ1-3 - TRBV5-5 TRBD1 CASSLGQGDSSGNTIYF TGTGCCAGCAGCCTTGGACAGGGGGATAGCTCTGGAAACACCATATATTTT
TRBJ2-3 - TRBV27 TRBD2 CASSFHRLAGTDTQYF TGTGCCAGCAGTTTCCATAGACTAGCGGGGACAGATACGCAGTATTTT
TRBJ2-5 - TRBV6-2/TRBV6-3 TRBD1 CASSYRGRQGQETQYF TGTGCCAGCAGTTACCGGGGAAGACAGGGGCAAGAGACCCAGTACTTC
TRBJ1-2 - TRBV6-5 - CASSYSEGGYTF TGTGCCAGCAGTTACTCGGAGGGCGGCTACACCTTC
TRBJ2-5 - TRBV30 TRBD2 CAWSSRGETQYF TGTGCCTGGAGCTCGCGGGGGGAGACCCAGTACTTC
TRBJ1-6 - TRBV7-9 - CASSLGQGGYSPLHF TGTGCCAGCAGCTTAGGGCAGGGAGGGTATTCACCCCTCCACTTT
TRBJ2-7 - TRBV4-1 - CASSRSGAYEQYF TGCGCCAGCAGCCGATCCGGAGCGTACGAGCAGTACTTC
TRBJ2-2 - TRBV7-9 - CASSLPSGVTGELFF TGTGCCAGCAGCTTACCCAGCGGAGTCACCGGGGAGCTGTTTTTT
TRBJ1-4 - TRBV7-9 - CASSLGDSRATNEKLFF TGTGCCAGCAGCTTAGGCGACAGTCGGGCAACTAATGAAAAACTGTTTTTT
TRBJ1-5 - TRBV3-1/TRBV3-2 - CASSQEAGYQPQHF TGTGCCAGCAGCCAAGAGGCAGGGTATCAGCCCCAGCATTTT
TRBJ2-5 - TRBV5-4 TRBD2 CASSLPGGSNLETQYF TGTGCCAGCAGCTTGCCGGGGGGAAGCAACCTCGAGACCCAGTACTTC
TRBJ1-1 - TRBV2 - CASSSQENTEAFF TGTGCCAGCAGTTCTCAGGAGAACACTGAAGCTTTCTTT
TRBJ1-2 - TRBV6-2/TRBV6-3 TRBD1 CASSYSIVKYRGRGYGYTF TGTGCCAGCAGTTACTCGATCGTCAAATACAGGGGGCGCGGCTATGGCTACACCTTC
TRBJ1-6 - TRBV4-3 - CASSQTKLSSYNSPLHF TGCGCCAGCAGCCAGACTAAACTGAGCTCCTATAATTCACCCCTCCACTTT
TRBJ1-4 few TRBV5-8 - CASTTYGGTNEKLFF TGTGCCAGCACCACTTACGGGGGGACTAATGAAAAACTGTTTTTT
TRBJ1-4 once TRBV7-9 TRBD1 CASRQSGQTATNEKLFF TGTGCCAGCAGGCAGTCGGGACAGACTGCAACTAATGAAAAACTGTTTTTT
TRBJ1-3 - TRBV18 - CASSGSSGNTIYF TGTGCCAGCTCGGGGAGCTCTGGAAACACCATATATTTT
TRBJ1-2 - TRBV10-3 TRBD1 CAISDGTAFGYTF TGTGCCATCAGTGATGGGACAGCCTTCGGCTACACCTTC
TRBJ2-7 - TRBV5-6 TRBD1 CASSLVGNRGHEQYF TGTGCCAGCAGCTTGGTCGGGAACAGGGGCCACGAGCAGTACTTC
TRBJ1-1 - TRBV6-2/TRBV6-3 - CASSLMVEGGAFF TGTGCCAGCAGTTTAATGGTGGAGGGAGGAGCTTTCTTT